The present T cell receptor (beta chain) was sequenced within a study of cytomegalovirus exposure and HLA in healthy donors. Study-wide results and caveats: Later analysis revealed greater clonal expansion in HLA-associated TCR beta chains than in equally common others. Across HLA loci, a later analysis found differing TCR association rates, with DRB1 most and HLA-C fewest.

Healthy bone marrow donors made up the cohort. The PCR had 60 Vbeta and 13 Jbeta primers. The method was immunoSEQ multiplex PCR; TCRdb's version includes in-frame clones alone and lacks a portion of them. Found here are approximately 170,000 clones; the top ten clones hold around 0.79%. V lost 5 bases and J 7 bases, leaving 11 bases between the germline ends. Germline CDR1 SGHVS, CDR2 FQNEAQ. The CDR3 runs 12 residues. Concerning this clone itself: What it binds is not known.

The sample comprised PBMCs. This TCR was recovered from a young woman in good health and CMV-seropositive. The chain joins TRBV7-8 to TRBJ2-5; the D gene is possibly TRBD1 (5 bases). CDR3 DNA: TGTGCCAGCAGCCAGGGTGGGTCGACCCAGTACTTC. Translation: CASSQGGSTQYF.